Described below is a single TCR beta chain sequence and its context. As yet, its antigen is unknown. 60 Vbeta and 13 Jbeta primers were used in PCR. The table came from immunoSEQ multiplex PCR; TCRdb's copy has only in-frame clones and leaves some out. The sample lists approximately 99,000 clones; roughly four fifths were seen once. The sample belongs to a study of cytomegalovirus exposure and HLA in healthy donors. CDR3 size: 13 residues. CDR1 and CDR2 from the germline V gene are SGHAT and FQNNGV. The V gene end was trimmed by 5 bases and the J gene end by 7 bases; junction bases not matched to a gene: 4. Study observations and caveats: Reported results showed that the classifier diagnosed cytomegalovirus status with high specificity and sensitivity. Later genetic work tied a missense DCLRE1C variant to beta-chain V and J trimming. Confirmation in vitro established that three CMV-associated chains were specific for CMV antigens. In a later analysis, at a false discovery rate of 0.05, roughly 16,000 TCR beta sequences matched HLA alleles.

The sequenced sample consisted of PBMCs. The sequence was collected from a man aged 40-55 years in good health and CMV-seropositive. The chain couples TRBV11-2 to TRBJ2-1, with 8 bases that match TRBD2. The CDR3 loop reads CASSPPGGNEQFF. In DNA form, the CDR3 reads TGTGCCAGCAGCCCACCGGGAGGGAATGAGCAGTTCTTC.